Sequencing of this T cell receptor beta chain was carried out in a study of cytomegalovirus exposure and HLA in healthy donors. PCR involved 60 Vbeta and 13 Jbeta primers. Here immunoSEQ multiplex PCR was the method, and the copy in TCRdb shows in-frame clones only, minus some. This sample has around 190,000 clones; roughly 85% occur once, and the top ten carry 2.3%. CDR1 is LNHNV and CDR2 is YYDKDF in the germline V gene (reference sequence). CDR3 length: 15 residues. V lost 6 bases and J 0 bases, leaving 13 bases between the germline ends. This TCR came from a woman between 50 and 59 years old in good health and CMV-seronegative. This chain uses TRBV15 with TRBJ2-3; D might be TRBD1 (6 bases). Sequences were obtained from PBMCs. The CDR3 DNA reads TGTGCCACCAGTACCGGGACACTTAGCACAGATACGCAGTATTTT. Encoded protein: CATSTGTLSTDTQYF. Based on the CDR3 plus reference TRBV15 and TRBJ2-3, the full variable domain is DAMVIQNPRYQVTQFGKPVTLSCSQTLNHNVMYWYQQKSSQAPKLLFHYYDKDFNNEADTPDNFQSRRPNTSFCFLDIRSPGLGDTAMYLCATSTGTLSTDTQYFGPGTRLTVL.